The 3 T cell receptor beta chains presented below share a single source sample, sequenced in a study of blood T cell repertoires in COVID-19. Assay: immunoSEQ multiplex PCR; the TCRdb copy retains only in-frame clones and omits some. The sample yields some 150,000 clones, 75% to 80% seen once. The specimen sequenced was peripheral blood. The source of these receptors is a woman of 80 years or more with acute or convalescent COVID-19.

For this clone: A junction end diverges from the germline sequence, so it may reflect a read error. J is TRBJ2-5 and V is TRBV7-7; D perhaps matches TRBD2 (5 bases). Germline assignment: CDR1 SSHAT and CDR2 FNYEAQ (reference sequence). This CDR3 has 13 residues. The CDR3 DNA reads as TGTGCTAGCAGTTTTTCCGGGGAAGAGACCCAGTACTTC. It translates to CASSFSGEETQYF.

The J gene is TRBJ1-1, the V gene TRBV19; TRBD1 is a possible D gene (5 bases). This CDR3 has 14 amino acids. Trimming took off 6 bases at V and 2 bases at J, with 13 bases between the two ends. Germline-derived CDR1 and CDR2 are LNHDA and SQIVND (reference sequence). CDR3 in amino acids: CASSVGGHNTEAFF. The CDR3, as DNA: TGTGCCAGTAGCGTGGGCGGACATAACACTGAAGCTTTCTTT. Supplemented by reference TRBV19 and TRBJ1-1, the full variable domain reads DGGITQSPKYLFRKEGQNVTLSCEQNLNHDAMYWYRQDPGQGLRLIYYSQIVNDFQKGDIAEGYSVSREKKESFPLTVTSAQKNPTAFYLCASSVGGHNTEAFFGQGTRLTVV.

This chain joins TRBV5-5 and TRBJ1-6; the D is unclear. The V end lost 4 bases, the J end lost 7 bases, and 12 bases lay between the germline ends. Germline V CDR1 and CDR2: SGHKS, YYEKEE (reference sequence). The CDR3 totals 14 residues. CDR3 DNA: TGTGCCAGCAGCGGAGGACTGGAGAATTCACCCCTCCACTTT. Translation: CASSGGLENSPLHF.